This record covers a single T cell receptor (beta chain). Its specificity is not known. Survey-level resolution applied to immunoSEQ assay v3.0. Method: immunoSEQ multiplex PCR; TCRdb's copy keeps in-frame clones and lacks some. This table has roughly 3,200 clones, nearly 90% appearing once. Per donor, a minimum of one pre-ART and a minimum of two post-ART PBMC samples were available. DNA was extracted from approximately 0.95-9.8 million thawed cryopreserved PBMC. CDR3 size: 13 residues. The germline gives CDR1 GTSNPN, CDR2 SVGIG (reference sequence). V was trimmed by 3 bases and J by 1 base, leaving 9 bases between them. These data are taken from a study of long-term antiretroviral therapy in people with HIV. Overall study results and limits: Dating from about 2004 to 2017, the blood was possibly obtained under older ART regimens.

The sample was unsorted PBMCs, taken 0.3 years after starting antiretroviral therapy. V usage is TRBV30 and J usage is TRBJ1-2; D remains ambiguous. The TCR comes from a woman between 45 and 65 years old with HIV. The CDR3 DNA is TGTGCCTGGAGGGATTACAGTAACTATGGCTACACCTTC. Encoded protein: CAWRDYSNYGYTF.